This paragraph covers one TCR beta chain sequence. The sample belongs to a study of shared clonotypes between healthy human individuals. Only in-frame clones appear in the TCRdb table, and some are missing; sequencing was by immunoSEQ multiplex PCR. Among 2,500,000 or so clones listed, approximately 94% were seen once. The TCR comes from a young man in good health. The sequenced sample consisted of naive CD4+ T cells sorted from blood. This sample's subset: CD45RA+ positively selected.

CDR3: CAGGSMGPRGANVLTF. In DNA form, the CDR3 reads TGTGCCGGGGGTTCGATGGGCCCGCGGGGGGCCAACGTCCTGACTTTC. The rearrangement links TRBV28 to TRBJ2-6; D is perhaps TRBD1 or TRBD2 (5 bases each). CDR1 is MDHEN and CDR2 is SYDVKM in the germline V gene. This CDR3 region has 16 residues. V was pared by 11 bases and J by 4 bases, with 21 bases between.